The 9 T cell receptor beta chains below were found in one sample sequenced in a study of blood T cells in healthy people across ages. The authors ran a second PCR of about 7 to 11 cycles using a sample-barcoded 5' primer and a J-beta primer mix. TCRdb processed the 5' RACE reads anew with MiXCR; each CDR3 protein has one entry. In the table there are about 1.8 million distinct CDR3 sequences, roughly 52% of which are singletons. Sequencing input: blood. These receptor sequences come from a woman in her thirties or forties in good health.

This chain links TRBV7-9 with TRBJ2-3, with TRBD2 matching 8 bases. This CDR3 contains 16 residues. J lost 0 bases, V lost 4 bases, and 6 bases had no gene match. The germline V gene has CDR1 SEHNR and CDR2 FQNEAQ (reference sequence). CDR3 DNA sequence: TGTGCCAGCAGCTCCTGGACTAGCCTAAGCACAGATACGCAGTATTTT. Amino acids: CASSSWTSLSTDTQYF.

This clonotype was found a few times. The CDR3 DNA is TGTGCCACCTACACTGCAACTAATGAAAAACTGTTTTTT. This encodes CATYTATNEKLFF. The V call is TRBV6-1, the J call TRBJ1-4; D gene ambiguous. The germline V and J ends were trimmed by 10 bases and 0 bases, with 9 bases remaining between them. Germline V gene data show CDR1 as MNHNS and CDR2 as SASEGT. This CDR3 is 13 amino acids long.

The V and J genes are TRBV5-1 and TRBJ2-3; tentatively, D is TRBD2 (6 bases). Germline V gene lookup returns CDR1 SGHRS and CDR2 YFSETQ. V was pared by 0 bases and J by 4 bases, with 9 bases between. CDR3 length: 14 amino acids. The CDR3 loop reads CASSLAPSADTQYF. CDR3 DNA sequence: TGCGCCAGCAGCTTGGCCCCTAGCGCAGATACGCAGTATTTT.

This clonotype was detected many times. The chain carries TRBV12-3 or TRBV12-4 and TRBJ2-3; 12 nucleotides agree with TRBD2. CDR3 length: 18 residues. Unmatched junction bases numbered 13, after V lost 5 bases and J lost 4 bases. CDR3 sequence: CASSADVLLAGGADTQYF. For the CDR3, the DNA is TGTGCCAGCAGTGCCGACGTACTACTAGCGGGGGGCGCAGATACGCAGTATTTT.

This rearrangement joins TRBV27 to TRBJ2-7; 8 bases match TRBD2. The CDR3 has 14 residues. V shed 4 bases and J 6 bases; nucleotides not matched to a gene: 8. The germline CDR1 and CDR2 sequences are MNHEY and SMNVEV (reference sequence). CDR3 nucleotide sequence: TGTGCCAGCAGTTCTATAGATACTAGCGGCGAGCAGTACTTC. Translated, it gives CASSSIDTSGEQYF.

The chain recombines TRBV10-3 with TRBJ2-7; D is possibly TRBD1 (6 bases). The ends were cut back, 10 bases at V and 0 bases at J, with 10 bases in the middle. The V gene's germline CDR1 is ENHRY and CDR2 SYGVKD. The CDR3 sequence is 12 residues long. The CDR3 protein is CATRDISYEQYF. DNA of the CDR3: TGTGCCACCCGGGACATCTCCTACGAGCAGTACTTC.

This clonotype showed up just a few times. The gene calls are TRBV29-1 and TRBJ2-5, with TRBD1 identical over 7 bases. Germline values: CDR1 SQVTM, CDR2 ANQGSEA. V shed 8 bases and J 5 bases; nucleotides not matched to a gene: 8. This CDR3 is built from 12 residues. In DNA, the CDR3 is TGCAGCATCCAGGGGGTCGGGGAGACCCAGTACTTC. Translated, it gives CSIQGVGETQYF.

V gene TRBV20-1 combines with J gene TRBJ2-3, with TRBD2 matching over 8 bases. With V trimmed by 5 bases and J by 3 bases, 7 bases remained unmatched. The CDR3 covers 14 residues. Germline V gene lookup returns CDR1 DFQATT and CDR2 SNEGSKA (reference sequence). In nucleotides, the CDR3 is TGCAGTGCTTATATGAGCGGGGGAACAGATACGCAGTATTTT. It specifies CSAYMSGGTDTQYF.

The rearrangement links TRBV5-1 to TRBJ2-3; D perhaps matches TRBD2 (6 bases). V was trimmed by 5 bases and J by 7 bases, leaving 20 bases between them. There are 15 residues in the CDR3. Germline V gives CDR1 SGHRS, CDR2 YFSETQ. The CDR3 DNA sequence: TGCGCCAGCAGACCGGGGGAAGGGTTCTTACATACGCAGTATTTT. It translates to CASRPGEGFLHTQYF. Full variable domain (outside the CDR3, taken from reference TRBV5-1 and TRBJ2-3): KAGVTQTPRYLIKTRGQQVTLSCSPISGHRSVSWYQQTPGQGLQFLFEYFSETQRNKGNFPGRFSGRQFSNSRSEMNVSTLELGDSALYLCASRPGEGFLHTQYFGPGTRLTVL.